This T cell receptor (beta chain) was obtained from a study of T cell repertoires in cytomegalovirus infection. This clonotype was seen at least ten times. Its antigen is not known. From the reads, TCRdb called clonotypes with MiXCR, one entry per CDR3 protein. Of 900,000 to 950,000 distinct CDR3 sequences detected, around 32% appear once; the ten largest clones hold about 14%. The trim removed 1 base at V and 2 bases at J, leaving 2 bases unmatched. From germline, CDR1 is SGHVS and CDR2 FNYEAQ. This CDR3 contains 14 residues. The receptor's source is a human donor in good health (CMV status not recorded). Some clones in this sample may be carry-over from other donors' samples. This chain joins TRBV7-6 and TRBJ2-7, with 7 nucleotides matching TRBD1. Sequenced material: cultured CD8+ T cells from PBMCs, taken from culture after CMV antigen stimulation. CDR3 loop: CASSLGTGPYEQYF. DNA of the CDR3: TGTGCCAGCAGCTTAGGGACAGGACCCTACGAGCAGTACTTC.